Included here is one T cell receptor (beta chain) sequence, with context. Its antigen is not yet known. No base qualities exist here, and no much larger clone lies one base off it. This sample was taken from a study of T cell responses to AZD1222 COVID-19 vaccine (dated by TCRdb to the early 2020s). Background on the whole study: TCR sequencing was performed for some 250 trial participants, of whom roughly 200 were given two doses of AZD1222 and around 25 were given two doses of MenACWY control vaccine. Enrollment into the trials was organized by age into subgroups of 18-55, 56-69 and 70-plus years, and those subgroups contained roughly 140, 27 and 60 TCR-sequenced participants, respectively.

The research as a whole found: After two AZD1222 doses, spike-specific TCR breadth and depth were significantly higher than at day 0 and than in MenACWY recipients. No day 14 peak-response samples were available, so repertoires were characterized only after the peak T cell response. The 56-69-year group was small, and its depth increase did not reach significance, likely because of low power. Most participants were white British and females outnumbered males, and the authors suggested that clonal diversity may have been underestimated. Reportedly, almost half of the unique spike-specific TCRs recognized epitopes lying outside the regions that are mutated in the B.1.351 and B.1.1.7 variants. Conclusions about previously exposed vaccinees were limited because only 5 or 6 AZD1222 recipients were SARS-CoV-2 seropositive at baseline. Vaccine-associated CD4 TCRs spanned the whole spike protein, with dominant responses in regions 160-218 and 743-854.

Looking up the germline V gene yields CDR1 SGHAT and CDR2 FQNNGV. The CDR3 covers 14 residues, taking in both the cysteine and the phenylalanine. The kept DNA is CDR3 alone, 42 bases in frame from the first base. Trimming accounts for 5 bases at V and 5 bases at J, while the number of junction bases matched to no gene is 8. What the time point label conveys for this sample: about 28 days (+/-7) after the second vaccine dose. AZD1222 recipients whose second dose came at about 4 weeks and those whose second dose came at about 12 weeks were combined into one group, since spike-specific TCR depth and breadth did not differ between the two schedules. The vaccinee samples were drawn from two UK trials, COV001 and COV002, one of which was a single-blind randomized controlled phase 2/3 trial testing AZD1222 (ChAdOx1 nCoV-19) in healthy adults. For TCRbeta chain sequencing, PBMC samples from trial participants were taken at day 0 and at day 28 after the second dose.

The CDR3 regions of human TCRbeta chains were subjected to immunosequencing. On the authors' methods: Repertoire TCRs were checked for matches against a reference library of SARS-CoV-2-specific TCRs that had been generated using the MIRA antigen-specificity platform. Breadth was defined as the fraction of unique TCRs that were SARS-CoV-2-associated, and depth was defined as the fraction of total T cells that were SARS-CoV-2-associated. Using the MIRA data, every spike-specific TCR was mapped to the spike region that the TCR reacted to and assigned to either a CD4 or a CD8 class. Log10-transformed breadth and depth values were compared by one-way ANOVA with Sidak's multiple comparisons tests. In TCRdb, the immuneACCESS table is reduced to in-frame sequences with V and J assigned. These tables do not hold every clone; where another copy was compared, an unresolved V gene accounts for under half, and the others remain unexplained. That table furnishes V, J and clone size, whereas the DNA furnished D and trimming. A total of approximately 130,000 clones appear in this sample, approximately 80% of them only once. The ten largest clones add up to about a quarter of the sample.

The source is an adult who received the AZD1222 COVID-19 vaccine. The rearrangement joined TRBV11-2 to TRBJ1-1; 7 junctional bases match TRBD1. Here the sequenced sample was peripheral blood, taken 28 days after the second AZD1222 dose. The CDR3 region reads CASSPRDSGTEAFF. The DNA sequence is as follows: TGTGCCAGCAGCCCTCGGGACAGCGGAACTGAAGCTTTCTTT.